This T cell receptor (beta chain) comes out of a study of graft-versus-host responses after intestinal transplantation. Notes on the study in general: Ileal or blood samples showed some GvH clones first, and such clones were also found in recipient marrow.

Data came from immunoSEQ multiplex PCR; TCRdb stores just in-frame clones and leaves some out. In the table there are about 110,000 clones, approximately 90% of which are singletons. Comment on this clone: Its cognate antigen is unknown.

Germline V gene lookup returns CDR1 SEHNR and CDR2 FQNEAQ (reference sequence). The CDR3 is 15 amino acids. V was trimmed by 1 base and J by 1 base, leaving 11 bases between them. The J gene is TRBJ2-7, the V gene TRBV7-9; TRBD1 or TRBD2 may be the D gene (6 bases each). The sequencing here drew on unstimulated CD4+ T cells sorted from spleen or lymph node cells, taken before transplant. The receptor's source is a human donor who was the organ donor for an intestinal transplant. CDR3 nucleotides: TGTGCCAGCAGCTTAGTTGGAGGGGGTTCCTACGAGCAGTACTTC. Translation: CASSLVGGGSYEQYF. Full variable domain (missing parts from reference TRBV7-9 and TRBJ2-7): DTGVSQNPRHKITKRGQNVTFRCDPISEHNRLYWYRQTLGQGPEFLTYFQNEAQLEKSRLLSDRFSAERPKGSFSTLEIQRTEQGDSAMYLCASSLVGGGSYEQYFGPGTRLTVT.